This T cell receptor (beta chain) was observed in a study of T cells in Graves' hyperthyroidism and ophthalmopathy. Amplified regions were TCR beta CDR3 sequences from RNA transcripts. The HTBI primer set drove a first-round RT-PCR of the TCR CDR3. TCRdb recomputed calls from the multiplex PCR reads with MiXCR, one row per CDR3 protein. This sample has roughly 570,000 distinct CDR3 sequences; 46% occur once, and the top ten carry around 19%. Findings and caveats of the study: A model of 13 V-J features distinguished ophthalmopathy from stable hyperthyroidism.

Details on this clonotype: Its antigen is not identified.

Thyroid ultrasound and orbital computed tomography, with clinical symptoms and serum thyroxine and TRAb, informed diagnoses. This receptor was identified in an adult woman with Graves' disease, either hyperthyroidism or ophthalmopathy (not recorded which). Sequencing was performed on peripheral blood or thyroid tissue (not recorded which).

The CDR3 is CSASARHGAEAFF. The DNA of the CDR3 is TGCAGTGCTAGCGCCCGGCATGGGGCTGAAGCTTTCTTT. The chain carries TRBV20-1 and TRBJ1-1; no reliable D call. CDR1 is DFQATT and CDR2 is SNEGSKA in the germline V gene (reference sequence). The CDR3 has 13 residues. V was clipped by 3 bases and J by 6 bases, with 14 bases between them.